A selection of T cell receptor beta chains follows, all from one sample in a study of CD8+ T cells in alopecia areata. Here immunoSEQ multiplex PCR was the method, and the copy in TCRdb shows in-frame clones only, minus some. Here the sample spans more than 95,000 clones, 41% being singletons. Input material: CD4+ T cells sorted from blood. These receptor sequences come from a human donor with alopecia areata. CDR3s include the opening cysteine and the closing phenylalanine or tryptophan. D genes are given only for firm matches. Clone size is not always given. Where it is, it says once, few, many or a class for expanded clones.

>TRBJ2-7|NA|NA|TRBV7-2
CASSLEGPQLLSVQYF
TGTGCCAGCAGCTTAGAAGGACCACAATTACTCAGTGTGCAGTACTTC
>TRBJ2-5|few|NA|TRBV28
CASSSSETQYF
TGTGCCAGCAGTTCCTCCGAGACCCAGTACTTC
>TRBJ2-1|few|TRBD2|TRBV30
CAGGVGSSYNEQFF
TGTGCCGGGGGGGTGGGAAGCTCCTACAATGAGCAGTTCTTC
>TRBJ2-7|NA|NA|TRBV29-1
CSVVRQLEANEQYF
TGCAGCGTCGTGAGACAACTGGAGGCCAACGAGCAGTACTTC
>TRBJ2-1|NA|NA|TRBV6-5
CASSRQHEQFF
TGTGCCAGCAGCCGCCAGCATGAGCAGTTCTTC
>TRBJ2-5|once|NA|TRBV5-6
CASSLAGLQVETQYF
TGTGCCAGCAGCTTGGCTGGGCTCCAAGTAGAGACCCAGTACTTC
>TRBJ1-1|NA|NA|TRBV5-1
CASSLIPDGMGEAFF
TGCGCCAGCAGCTTGATACCGGACGGGATGGGTGAAGCTTTCTTT
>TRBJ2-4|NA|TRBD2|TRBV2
CASSEGLAGAKNIQYF
TGTGCCAGCAGTGAAGGCCTAGCGGGGGCCAAAAACATTCAGTACTTC
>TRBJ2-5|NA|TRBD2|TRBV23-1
CASSVAGKETQYF
TGCGCCAGCAGTGTAGCGGGGAAAGAGACCCAGTACTTC
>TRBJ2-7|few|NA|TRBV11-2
CASSLVGASSYEQYF
TGTGCCAGCAGCTTAGTGGGAGCGAGCTCCTACGAGCAGTACTTC
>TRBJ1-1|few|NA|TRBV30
CAWSVRVTEAFF
TGTGCCTGGAGTGTTAGGGTCACTGAAGCTTTCTTT
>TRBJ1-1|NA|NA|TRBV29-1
CSVEAGRGTEAFF
TGCAGCGTTGAGGCGGGGCGGGGTACTGAAGCTTTCTTT
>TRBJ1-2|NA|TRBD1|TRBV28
CASITLVQGDYGYTF
TGTGCCAGCATCACGCTGGTCCAGGGGGACTATGGCTACACCTTC
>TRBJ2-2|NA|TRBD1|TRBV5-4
CASSQKTGGTGELFF
TGTGCCAGCAGCCAGAAGACAGGGGGCACCGGGGAGCTGTTTTTT
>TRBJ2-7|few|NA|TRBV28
CASTVRGAGSYEQYF
TGTGCCAGCACCGTTCGGGGGGCGGGCTCCTACGAGCAGTACTTC
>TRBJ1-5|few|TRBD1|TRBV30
CAWTKGASQPQHF
TGTGCCTGGACTAAGGGGGCGAGTCAGCCCCAGCATTTT
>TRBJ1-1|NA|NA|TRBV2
CASRDTRTTEAFF
TGTGCCAGCAGAGATACTCGGACCACTGAAGCTTTCTTT
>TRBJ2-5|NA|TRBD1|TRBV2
CAANRGLETQYF
TGTGCCGCAAACAGGGGGCTGGAGACCCAGTACTTC
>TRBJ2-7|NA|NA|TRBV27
CASRTWGGGEQYF
TGTGCCAGCAGAACCTGGGGAGGGGGCGAGCAGTACTTC
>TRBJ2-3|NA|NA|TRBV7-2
CASSPAATRSTDTQYF
TGTGCCAGCAGCCCCGCAGCGACCAGAAGCACAGATACGCAGTATTTT
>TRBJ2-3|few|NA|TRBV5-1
CASSATDTQYF
TGCGCCAGCAGCGCGACGGATACGCAGTATTTT
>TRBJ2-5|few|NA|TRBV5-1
CASSLGGQLQETQYF
TGCGCCAGCAGCTTGGGCGGACAGTTACAAGAGACCCAGTACTTC
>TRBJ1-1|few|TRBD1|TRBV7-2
CASSPRTGLGAFF
TGTGCCAGCAGCCCGAGGACAGGGTTGGGAGCTTTCTTT
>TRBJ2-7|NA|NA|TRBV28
CASNLRVGEQYF
TGTGCCAGCAACTTAAGGGTAGGGGAGCAGTACTTC
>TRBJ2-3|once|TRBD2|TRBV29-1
CSVKPGTTTDTQYF
TGCAGCGTCAAACCCGGGACTACCACAGATACGCAGTATTTT
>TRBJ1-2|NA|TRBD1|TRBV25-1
CASSAQGAVYGYTF
TGTGCCAGCAGTGCACAGGGGGCTGTTTATGGCTACACCTTC
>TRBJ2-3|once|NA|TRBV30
CAWIRGGTDTQYF
TGTGCCTGGATCAGAGGGGGGACAGATACGCAGTATTTT
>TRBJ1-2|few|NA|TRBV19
CASGGESNYGYTF
TGTGCCTCTGGCGGGGAATCTAACTATGGCTACACCTTC
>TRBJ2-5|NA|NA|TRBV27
CASARNGPVQETQYF
TGTGCCAGCGCCCGTAATGGACCCGTACAAGAGACCCAGTACTTC
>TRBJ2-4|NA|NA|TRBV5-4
CASSLNDLKLAF
TGTGCCAGCAGCTTGAACGACCTTAAACTCGCCTTC
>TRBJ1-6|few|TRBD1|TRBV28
CATLTGDGSPLHF
TGTGCCACATTAACAGGGGATGGTTCACCCCTCCACTTT
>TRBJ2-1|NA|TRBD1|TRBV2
CASAWDRGSYNEQFF
TGTGCCAGCGCCTGGGACAGGGGTTCCTACAATGAGCAGTTCTTC
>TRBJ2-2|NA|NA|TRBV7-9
CASSKTANTGELFF
TGTGCCAGCAGCAAGACAGCGAACACCGGGGAGCTGTTTTTT
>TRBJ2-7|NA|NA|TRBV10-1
CASSDYVGQYF
TGCGCCAGCAGTGACTACGTGGGGCAGTACTTC
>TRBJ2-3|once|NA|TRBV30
CAWTLLADTQYF
TGTGCCTGGACGCTCTTGGCAGATACGCAGTATTTT
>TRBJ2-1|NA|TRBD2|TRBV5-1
CASSSGATSGVYNEQFF
TGCGCCAGCAGCTCGGGGGCAACTAGCGGGGTATACAATGAGCAGTTCTTC
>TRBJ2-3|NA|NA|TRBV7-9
CASSFGAGSTDTQYF
TGTGCCAGCAGCTTCGGGGCAGGGAGCACAGATACGCAGTATTTT
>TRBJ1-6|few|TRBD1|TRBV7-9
CASSTATGGYNSPLHF
TGTGCCAGCAGCACTGCGACAGGGGGTTATAATTCACCCCTCCACTTT
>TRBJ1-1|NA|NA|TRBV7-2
CASSLLPGMNTEAFF
TGTGCCAGCAGCTTATTGCCAGGGATGAACACTGAAGCTTTCTTT
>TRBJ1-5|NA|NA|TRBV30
CAWSVWAANQPQHF
TGTGCCTGGAGTGTATGGGCAGCAAATCAGCCCCAGCATTTT
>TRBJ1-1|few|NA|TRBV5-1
CASSLAGPALNTEAFF
TGCGCCAGCAGCTTGGCCGGGCCAGCCCTGAACACTGAAGCTTTCTTT
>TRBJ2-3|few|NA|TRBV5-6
CASSLFPTTSTDTQYF
TGTGCCAGCAGCTTGTTTCCGACTACGAGCACAGATACGCAGTATTTT
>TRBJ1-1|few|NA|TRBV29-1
CSVDEFSGWAFF
TGCAGCGTTGATGAGTTTTCAGGGTGGGCTTTCTTT
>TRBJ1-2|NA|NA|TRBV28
CASSTQGKGGYTF
TGTGCCAGCAGCACGCAGGGGAAGGGTGGCTACACCTTC
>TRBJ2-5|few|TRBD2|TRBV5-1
CASSSGRGGETQYF
TGCGCCAGCAGCTCTGGACGGGGGGGAGAGACCCAGTACTTC
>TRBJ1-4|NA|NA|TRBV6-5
CASSYALNEKLFF
TGTGCCAGCAGTTACGCGCTTAATGAAAAACTGTTTTTT
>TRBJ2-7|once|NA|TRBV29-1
CSAVLGWDYEQYF
TGCAGCGCCGTACTAGGTTGGGACTACGAGCAGTACTTC
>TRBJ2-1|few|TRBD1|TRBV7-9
CASSAGTGAGSSYNEQFF
TGTGCCAGCAGCGCCGGGACAGGGGCAGGGAGCTCCTACAATGAGCAGTTCTTC
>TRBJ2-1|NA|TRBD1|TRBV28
CASVRAGQGVYEQFF
TGTGCCAGCGTTAGGGCGGGACAGGGTGTCTATGAGCAGTTCTTC
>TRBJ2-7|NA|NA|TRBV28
CASSATGYSYEQYF
TGTGCCAGCAGTGCCACAGGGTACTCCTACGAGCAGTACTTC
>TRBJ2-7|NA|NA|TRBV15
CATNEQYF
TGTGCCACCAACGAGCAGTACTTC
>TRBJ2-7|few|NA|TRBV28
CASSLVGRNYEQYF
TGTGCCAGCAGTTTAGTCGGCAGGAACTACGAGCAGTACTTC
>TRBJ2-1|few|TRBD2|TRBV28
CASIPGGAVINEQFF
TGTGCCAGCATCCCCGGGGGGGCCGTCATCAATGAGCAGTTCTTC